This T cell receptor beta chain was identified during a study of cytomegalovirus exposure and HLA in healthy donors. Both 60 Vbeta primers and 13 Jbeta primers went into the PCR. Method: immunoSEQ multiplex PCR; TCRdb's copy keeps in-frame clones and lacks some. The sample lists 130,000 or so clones; more than 60% were seen once. The V end was cut by 7 bases, the J end by 11 bases, with 23 bases between. Per the germline V gene, CDR1 is MNHEY and CDR2 is SVGAGI. The CDR3 totals 14 residues. This clonotype was sampled from a man aged 35 to 55 in good health and CMV-seronegative. V usage is TRBV6-5 and J usage is TRBJ2-5; the D is unclear. The source material was PBMCs. CDR3 nucleotides: TGTGCCAGCACCCAGACGGCAGGCCCAAAAAAGCAGTACTTC. This gives the protein CASTQTAGPKKQYF.